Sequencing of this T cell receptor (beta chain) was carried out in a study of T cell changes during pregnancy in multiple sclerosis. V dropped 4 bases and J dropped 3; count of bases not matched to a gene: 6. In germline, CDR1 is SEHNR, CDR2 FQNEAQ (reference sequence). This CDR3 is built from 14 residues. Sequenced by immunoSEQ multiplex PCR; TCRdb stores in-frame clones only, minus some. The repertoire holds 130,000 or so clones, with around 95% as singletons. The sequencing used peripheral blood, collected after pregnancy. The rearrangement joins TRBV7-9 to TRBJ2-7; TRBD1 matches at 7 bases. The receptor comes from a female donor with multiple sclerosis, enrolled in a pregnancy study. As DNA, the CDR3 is TGTGCCAGCAGCTCCCGGACAGGCATCTACGAGCAGTACTTC. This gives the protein CASSSRTGIYEQYF. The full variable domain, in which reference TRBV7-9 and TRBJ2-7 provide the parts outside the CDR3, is DTGVSQNPRHKITKRGQNVTFRCDPISEHNRLYWYRQTLGQGPEFLTYFQNEAQLEKSRLLSDRFSAERPKGSFSTLEIQRTEQGDSAMYLCASSSRTGIYEQYFGPGTRLTVT.